This T cell receptor (beta chain) was identified during a study of control samples from healthy donors and cancer patients. The method was immunoSEQ multiplex PCR; TCRdb's version includes in-frame clones alone and lacks a portion of them. The sample shows approximately 150,000 clones, 85% to 95% of them seen only once. The V end lost 1 base, the J end lost 0 bases, and 13 bases lay between the germline ends. Per the germline V gene, CDR1 is SGHTA and CDR2 is FQGNSA. There are 17 residues in the CDR3. The receptor's source is a man aged 35 to 55 in good health. Sequencing was performed on blood. The chain has TRBV7-2 and TRBJ1-3; no reliable D call. The CDR3 spells CASSLDSLAASGNTIYF. The CDR3 bases are TGTGCCAGCAGCTTAGATAGTTTGGCAGCCTCTGGAAACACCATATATTTT.